This is a list of T cell receptor beta chains from one sample in a study of blood T cell repertoires in COVID-19. Libraries were prepared by immunoSEQ multiplex PCR; TCRdb keeps only in-frame clonotypes and omits some of them. This sample has over 400,000 clones, with roughly 91% found just once. The sample consisted of peripheral blood. These receptors came from a woman aged 45 to 65 with COVID-19, enrolled during active disease. Both conserved end residues are part of each CDR3. D genes are given only for firm matches. Only part of the rows carry a size: once, few, many, or a class if the clone is expanded.

cdr3_length,clone_size,j_call,v_call,d_call,cdr3_aa,cdr3_nt
15,once,TRBJ2-1,TRBV5-6,TRBD1,CASSQWDRAHNEQFF,TGTGCCAGCAGCCAGTGGGACAGGGCCCACAATGAGCAGTTCTTC
15,.,TRBJ1-6,TRBV7-8,.,CASSLVGQGGSPLHF,TGTGCCAGCAGCTTAGTCGGGCAGGGAGGTTCACCCCTCCACTTT
11,once,TRBJ2-3,TRBV20-1,.,CSAIQVDTQYF,TGCAGTGCTATACAGGTCGATACGCAGTATTTT
14,.,TRBJ1-5,TRBV19,.,CASKPDYSNQPQHF,TGTGCCAGTAAGCCCGACTATAGCAATCAGCCCCAGCATTTT
17,.,TRBJ2-3,TRBV9,TRBD2,CASSPLSGGPYGDTQYF,TGTGCCAGCAGCCCCCTAAGCGGGGGGCCCTACGGAGATACGCAGTATTTT
13,.,TRBJ1-2,TRBV29-1,.,CSATAGPNYGYTF,TGCAGCGCGACAGCGGGGCCGAACTATGGCTACACCTTC
15,once,TRBJ2-7,TRBV5-4,TRBD1,CASSLEGDRAYEQYF,TGTGCCAGCAGCTTGGAGGGGGACAGGGCCTACGAGCAGTACTTC
18,.,TRBJ2-6,TRBV21-1,.,CASSKGTGGCSGANVLTF,TGTGCCAGCAGCAAAGGGACAGGGGGATGCTCTGGGGCCAACGTCCTGACTTTC
13,.,TRBJ1-2,TRBV6-6,TRBD1,CASSSGGNYGYTF,TGTGCCAGCAGTTCAGGGGGCAACTATGGCTACACCTTC
15,.,TRBJ1-5,TRBV3-1/TRBV3-2,.,CASSPSGAQGQPQHF,TGTGCCAGCAGCCCATCTGGGGCGCAGGGTCAGCCCCAGCATTTT
13,.,TRBJ1-1,TRBV28,.,CASISGENTEAFF,TGTGCCAGCATCTCAGGGGAAAACACTGAAGCTTTCTTT
13,.,TRBJ1-1,TRBV5-4,.,CASSWTANTEAFF,TGTGCCAGCAGCTGGACAGCGAACACTGAAGCTTTCTTT
15,.,TRBJ1-2,TRBV5-1,TRBD1,CASSLDRGTNYGYTF,TGCGCCAGCAGCTTGGACAGGGGGACGAACTATGGCTACACCTTC
19,.,TRBJ2-2,TRBV11-2,TRBD2,CASSQEGQRGEENTGELFF,TGTGCCAGCAGCCAGGAGGGGCAGCGGGGGGAGGAGAACACCGGGGAGCTGTTTTTT
16,.,TRBJ2-3,TRBV15,.,CATSSSRDIGTDTQYF,TGTGCCACCAGCTCTAGCCGGGACATTGGCACAGATACGCAGTATTTT
18,.,TRBJ2-3,TRBV3-1/TRBV3-2,TRBD2,CASSQSFGGGLNTDTQYF,TGTGCCAGCAGCCAAAGTTTCGGCGGGGGACTAAACACAGATACGCAGTATTTT
14,.,TRBJ1-4,TRBV7-9,.,CASSLQSDGEKLFF,TGTGCCAGCAGCTTACAGTCAGACGGAGAGAAACTGTTTTTT
14,.,TRBJ2-1,TRBV29-1,.,CSVEEGPRGSEQFF,TGCAGCGTTGAAGAGGGCCCCCGGGGAAGTGAGCAGTTCTTC
15,.,TRBJ2-3,TRBV29-1,.,CSVEEGPGSTDTQYF,TGCAGCGTCGAAGAGGGCCCTGGAAGCACAGATACGCAGTATTTT
18,.,TRBJ1-1,TRBV21-1,.,CASSKKNRGNQGDTEAFF,TGTGCCAGCAGCAAAAAAAACCGGGGGAACCAGGGCGACACTGAAGCTTTCTTT
15,.,TRBJ1-3,TRBV6-1,.,CASSELLSSGNTIYF,TGTGCCAGCAGTGAACTATTGAGCTCTGGAAACACCATATATTTT
13,once,TRBJ1-6,TRBV18,TRBD1,CASYGQGGSPLHF,TGTGCCAGCTACGGCCAGGGGGGTTCACCCCTCCACTTT
14,.,TRBJ2-6,TRBV11-3,.,CASSSGSGANVLTF,TGTGCCAGCAGCTCCGGGTCTGGGGCCAACGTCCTGACTTTC
13,.,TRBJ1-1,TRBV27,.,CASSFTGNTEAFF,TGTGCCAGCAGTTTCACAGGGAACACTGAAGCTTTCTTT
16,.,TRBJ1-1,TRBV3-1/TRBV3-2,TRBD1,CASSQGTGGARTEAFF,TGTGCCAGCAGCCAAGGGACAGGGGGCGCGAGGACTGAAGCTTTCTTT
14,once,TRBJ2-3,TRBV2,TRBD2,CASKGLAGADTQYF,TGTGCCAGCAAGGGGTTAGCGGGGGCAGATACGCAGTATTTT